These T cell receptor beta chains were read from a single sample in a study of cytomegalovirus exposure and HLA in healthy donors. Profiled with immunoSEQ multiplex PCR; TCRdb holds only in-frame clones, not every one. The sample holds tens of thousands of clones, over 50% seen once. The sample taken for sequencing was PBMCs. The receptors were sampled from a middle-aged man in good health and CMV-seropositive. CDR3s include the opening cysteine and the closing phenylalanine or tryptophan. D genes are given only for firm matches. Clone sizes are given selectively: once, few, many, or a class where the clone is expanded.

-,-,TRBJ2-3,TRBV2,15,CASSATLAVADTQYF,TGTGCCAGCAGTGCGACACTAGCAGTCGCAGATACGCAGTATTTT
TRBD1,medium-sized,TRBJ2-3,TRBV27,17,CASSLLLGQAGTDTQYF,TGTGCCAGCAGTTTACTCTTGGGACAGGCAGGCACAGATACGCAGTATTTT
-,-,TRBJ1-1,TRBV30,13,CAWTSGRNTEAFF,TGTGCCTGGACTTCCGGGAGGAACACTGAAGCTTTCTTT
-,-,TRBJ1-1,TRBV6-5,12,CASSYSSDGAFF,TGTGCCAGCAGTTACTCGAGCGATGGGGCTTTCTTT
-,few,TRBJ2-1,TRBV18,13,CASSPPGDNEQFF,TGTGCCAGCTCACCACCGGGCGACAATGAGCAGTTCTTC
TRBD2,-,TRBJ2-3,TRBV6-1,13,CASSETSGDTQYF,TGTGCCAGCAGTGAGACTAGCGGGGATACGCAGTATTTT
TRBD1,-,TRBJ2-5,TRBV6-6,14,CASSSGQGGETQYF,TGTGCCAGCAGCTCGGGACAGGGAGGAGAGACCCAGTACTTC
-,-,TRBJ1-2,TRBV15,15,CATSRGTPADYGYTF,TGTGCCACCAGCAGGGGGACACCCGCCGACTATGGCTACACCTTC
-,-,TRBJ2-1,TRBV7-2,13,CASTSYLSNEQFF,TGTGCCAGCACCTCATACCTCAGCAATGAGCAGTTCTTC
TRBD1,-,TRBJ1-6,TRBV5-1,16,CASSSTTGSYNSPLHF,TGCGCCAGCAGCTCGACGACAGGGTCCTATAATTCACCCCTCCACTTT
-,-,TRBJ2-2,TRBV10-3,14,CAIRDSGYTGELFF,TGTGCCATCAGGGACAGTGGGTACACCGGGGAGCTGTTTTTT
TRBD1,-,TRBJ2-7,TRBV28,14,CASSQGQGSGEQYF,TGTGCCAGCAGTCAAGGACAGGGCTCAGGAGAGCAGTACTTC
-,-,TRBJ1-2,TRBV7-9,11,CASSRGYGYTF,TGTGCCAGCAGCAGAGGCTATGGCTACACCTTC
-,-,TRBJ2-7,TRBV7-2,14,CASSPARGAYEQYF,TGTGCCAGCAGCCCCGCCCGTGGGGCATACGAGCAGTACTTC
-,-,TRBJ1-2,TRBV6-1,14,CASSESDSNYGYTF,TGTGCCAGCAGTGAATCGGACAGTAACTATGGCTACACCTTC
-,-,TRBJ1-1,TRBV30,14,CAWSNRRANTEAFF,TGTGCCTGGAGTAATAGGAGAGCTAACACTGAAGCTTTCTTT
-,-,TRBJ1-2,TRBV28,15,CASRTRGGSGYGYTF,TGTGCCAGCAGAACAAGGGGGGGATCGGGCTATGGCTACACCTTC
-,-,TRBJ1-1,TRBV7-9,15,CASSFSAARNTEAFF,TGTGCCAGCAGCTTCAGTGCGGCTAGGAACACTGAAGCTTTCTTT
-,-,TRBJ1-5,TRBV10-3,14,CAISEGEVVQPQHF,TGTGCCATCAGTGAGGGGGAGGTAGTGCAGCCCCAGCATTTT
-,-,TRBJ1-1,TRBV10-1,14,CASTANRVVSEAFF,TGCGCCAGCACGGCGAACAGGGTGGTGTCGGAAGCTTTCTTT
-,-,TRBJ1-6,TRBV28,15,CASTLRTYRFSPLHF,TGTGCCAGCACCCTCAGGACTTACAGATTTTCACCCCTCCACTTT
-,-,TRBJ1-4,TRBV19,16,CASSIGQKGLNEKLFF,TGTGCCAGTAGTATAGGCCAAAAAGGACTTAATGAAAAACTGTTTTTT
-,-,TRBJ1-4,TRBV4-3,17,CASSSGSGPATNEKLFF,TGCGCCAGCAGCTCTGGGTCAGGGCCGGCAACTAATGAAAAACTGTTTTTT
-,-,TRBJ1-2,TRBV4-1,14,CASSQGAANYGYTF,TGCGCCAGCAGCCAAGGGGCAGCTAACTATGGCTACACCTTC
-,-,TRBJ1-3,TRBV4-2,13,CASTRASGNTIYF,TGTGCCAGCACGAGGGCGTCCGGAAACACCATATATTTT
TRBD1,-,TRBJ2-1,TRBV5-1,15,CASAHPGQGYNEQFF,TGCGCCAGCGCTCATCCGGGACAGGGGTACAATGAGCAGTTCTTC
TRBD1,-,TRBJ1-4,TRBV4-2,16,CASSQEGGTGGEKLFF,TGTGCCAGCAGCCAAGAGGGGGGGACAGGGGGTGAAAAACTGTTTTTT
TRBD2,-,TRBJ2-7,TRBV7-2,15,CASSVLAGTPYEQYF,TGTGCCAGCAGCGTCCTAGCGGGGACCCCCTACGAGCAGTACTTC
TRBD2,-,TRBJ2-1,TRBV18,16,CASSPDGLAGGNEQFF,TGTGCCAGCTCACCGGACGGACTAGCGGGGGGGAATGAGCAGTTCTTC
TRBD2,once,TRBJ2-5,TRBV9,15,CASSQAGATQETQYF,TGTGCCAGCAGTCAAGCGGGGGCGACCCAAGAGACCCAGTACTTC
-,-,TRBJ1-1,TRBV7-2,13,CASSLGGGGEAFF,TGTGCCAGCAGCTTAGGAGGGGGTGGTGAAGCTTTCTTT
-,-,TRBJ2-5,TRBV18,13,CASSPSYQETQYF,TGTGCCAGCTCACCTTCGTACCAAGAGACCCAGTACTTC
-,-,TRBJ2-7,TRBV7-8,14,CASSLAATTYEQYF,TGTGCCAGCAGCTTAGCCGCAACTACCTACGAGCAGTACTTC
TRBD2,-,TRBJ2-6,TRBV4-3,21,CASSRYFPLAGVTSGANVLTF,TGCGCCAGCAGCCGATACTTCCCACTAGCGGGGGTCACCTCTGGGGCCAACGTCCTGACTTTC
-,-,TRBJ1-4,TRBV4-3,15,CASSTHSVRGEKLFF,TGCGCCAGCAGCACCCACAGTGTCAGGGGTGAAAAACTGTTTTTT
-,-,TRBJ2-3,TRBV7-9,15,CASSLIWPDTDTQYF,TGTGCCAGCAGCTTAATCTGGCCAGACACAGATACGCAGTATTTT
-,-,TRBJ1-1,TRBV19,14,CASSIGGSNTEAFF,TGTGCCAGTAGTATCGGGGGTTCGAACACTGAAGCTTTCTTT
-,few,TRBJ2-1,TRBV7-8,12,CASSYFGNEQFF,TGTGCCAGCAGCTATTTCGGCAATGAGCAGTTCTTC
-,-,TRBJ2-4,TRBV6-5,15,CASSPLAGAGNIQYF,TGTGCCAGCAGTCCCTTGGCGGGGGCGGGAAACATTCAGTACTTC
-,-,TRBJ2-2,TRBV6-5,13,CASRGPNTGELFF,TGTGCCAGCAGGGGGCCGAACACCGGGGAGCTGTTTTTT
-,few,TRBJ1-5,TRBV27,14,CASSPWTDNQPQHF,TGTGCCAGCAGTCCGTGGACAGACAATCAGCCCCAGCATTTT